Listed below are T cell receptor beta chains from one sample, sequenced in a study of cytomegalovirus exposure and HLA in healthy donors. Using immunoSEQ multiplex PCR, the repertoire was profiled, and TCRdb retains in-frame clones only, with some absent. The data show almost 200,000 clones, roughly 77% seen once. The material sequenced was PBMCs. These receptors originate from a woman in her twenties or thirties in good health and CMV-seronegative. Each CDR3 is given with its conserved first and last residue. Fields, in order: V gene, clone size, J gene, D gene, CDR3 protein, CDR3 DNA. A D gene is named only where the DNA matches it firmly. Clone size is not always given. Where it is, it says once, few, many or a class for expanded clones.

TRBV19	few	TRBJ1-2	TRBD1	CASSIFWDREDGYTF	TGTGCCAGTAGTATATTCTGGGACAGGGAAGATGGCTACACCTTC
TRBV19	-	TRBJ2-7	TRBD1	CASSPGTANYEQYF	TGTGCCAGTAGCCCCGGGACAGCGAACTACGAGCAGTACTTC
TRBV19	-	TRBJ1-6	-	CASTPDRRNSPLHF	TGTGCCAGTACCCCCGACAGACGCAATTCACCCCTCCACTTT
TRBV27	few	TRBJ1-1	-	CASSLSTTGGVAFF	TGTGCCAGCAGTTTATCCACGACAGGTGGAGTTGCTTTCTTT
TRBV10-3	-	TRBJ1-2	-	CAISERENYGYTF	TGTGCCATCAGTGAACGGGAAAACTATGGCTACACCTTC
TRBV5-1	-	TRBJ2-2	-	CASSLLADPNTGELFF	TGCGCCAGCAGCTTGCTGGCGGATCCTAACACCGGGGAGCTGTTTTTT
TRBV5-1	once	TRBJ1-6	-	CASSLYPGVDNSPLHF	TGCGCCAGCAGCTTGTATCCCGGGGTGGATAATTCACCCCTCCACTTT
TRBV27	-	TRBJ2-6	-	CASSYFTAGANVLTF	TGTGCCAGCAGTTACTTCACCGCTGGGGCCAACGTCCTGACTTTC
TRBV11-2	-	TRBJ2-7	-	CASSLEPSSYEQYF	TGTGCCAGCAGCTTAGAGCCTAGCTCCTACGAGCAGTACTTC
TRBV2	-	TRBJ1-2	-	CASSDQGNYGYTF	TGTGCCAGCAGTGACCAGGGTAACTATGGCTACACCTTC
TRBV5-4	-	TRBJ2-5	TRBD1	CASSLRGQGETQYF	TGTGCCAGCAGCCTAAGGGGACAGGGGGAGACCCAGTACTTC
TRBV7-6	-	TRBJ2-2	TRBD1	CASSSQTGANTGELFF	TGTGCCAGCAGCTCACAGACAGGGGCGAACACCGGGGAGCTGTTTTTT
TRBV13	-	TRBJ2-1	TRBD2	CASRLSGTSLNEQFF	TGTGCCAGCAGACTCTCCGGGACTAGCCTCAATGAGCAGTTCTTC
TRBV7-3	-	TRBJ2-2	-	CASSLGQNTGELFF	TGTGCCAGCAGCCTGGGACAGAACACCGGGGAGCTGTTTTTT
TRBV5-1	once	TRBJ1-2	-	CASSSDRLFSF	TGCGCCAGCAGCTCCGACCGACTATTTAGCTTC
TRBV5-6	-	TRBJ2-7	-	CASSLDPQATYEQYF	TGTGCCAGCAGCTTGGACCCCCAGGCGACCTACGAGCAGTACTTC
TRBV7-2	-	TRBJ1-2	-	CASSLERDYGYTF	TGTGCCAGCAGCTTAGAGCGGGACTATGGCTACACCTTC
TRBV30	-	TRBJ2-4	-	CAWKRFNENIQYF	TGTGCCTGGAAGAGGTTTAATGAAAACATTCAGTACTTC
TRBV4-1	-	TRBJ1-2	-	CASSLRQGFGSGYTF	TGCGCCAGCAGCCTAAGGCAGGGTTTTGGTAGTGGCTACACCTTC
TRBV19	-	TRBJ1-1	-	CASSSGRGGTEAFF	TGTGCCAGTAGTTCGGGTAGGGGGGGCACTGAAGCTTTCTTT
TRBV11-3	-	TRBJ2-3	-	CASSLGRSSDTQYF	TGTGCCAGCAGCCTCGGTCGGAGCTCAGATACGCAGTATTTT
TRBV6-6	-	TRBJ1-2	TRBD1	CASSYEQGVGYTF	TGTGCCAGCAGTTACGAACAGGGGGTTGGCTACACCTTC
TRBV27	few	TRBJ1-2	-	CASSFTGPYGYTF	TGTGCCAGCAGTTTTACAGGGCCCTATGGCTACACCTTC
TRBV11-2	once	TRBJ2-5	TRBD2	CASSLASGRGETQYF	TGTGCCAGCAGCTTAGCTAGCGGGAGAGGAGAGACCCAGTACTTC
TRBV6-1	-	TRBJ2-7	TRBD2	CASSEVLAGGYEQYF	TGTGCCAGCAGTGAAGTACTAGCGGGAGGTTACGAGCAGTACTTC
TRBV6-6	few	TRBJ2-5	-	CASSYSKLQETQYF	TGTGCCAGCAGTTACTCGAAACTTCAAGAGACCCAGTACTTC
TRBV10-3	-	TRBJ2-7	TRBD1	CAIEASGQGAVQYF	TGTGCCATAGAGGCCTCCGGACAGGGGGCTGTGCAGTACTTC
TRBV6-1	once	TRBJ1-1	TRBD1	CASSSGTDMNTEAFF	TGTGCCAGCAGCTCCGGGACAGACATGAACACTGAAGCTTTCTTT
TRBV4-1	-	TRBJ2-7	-	CASRSVGTSYEQYF	TGCGCCAGCAGGTCCGTGGGGACTTCTTACGAGCAGTACTTC
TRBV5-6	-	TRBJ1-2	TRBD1	CASSQPTGLDGYTF	TGTGCCAGCAGCCAACCGACAGGGTTGGATGGCTACACCTTC
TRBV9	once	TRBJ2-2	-	CASSQRQGGTGELFF	TGTGCCAGCAGCCAGCGCCAGGGAGGCACCGGGGAGCTGTTTTTT